This T cell receptor (beta chain) is from a study of Tregs in tolerant kidney transplant recipients. With respect to this clone: What it binds is not known. From the germline J gene comes the end of the CDR3, since the read stops 3 residues before it.

In germline, CDR1 is LNHDA, CDR2 SQIVND (reference sequence). CDR3 length equals 11 residues. The V and J ends lost 9 bases and 5 bases respectively, with 10 bases between them. The assay was immunoSEQ multiplex PCR, and TCRdb's table has in-frame clones only and misses some. The table lists fewer than 40,000 clones. Study-level results: This study did not directly address biological reproducibility. Changing PCR primers prevented nucleotide comparison between some patients' samples.

The gene calls are TRBV19 and TRBJ2-5; the D is unclear. The sequence was collected from a human donor who received a combined kidney and bone marrow transplant. The sample in question was CD8+ T cells from blood, obtained before the transplant. The covered CDR3 bases are TGTGCCAGGATGGCCTGGGAGACC. It encodes CARMAWET. The complete CDR3 sequence is CARMAWETQYF.